This T cell receptor (beta chain) was found in a study of CD8+CD57+ T cells in acquired aplastic anemia. Study-wide background: Healthy donor CD4+ samples were sequenced to a depth that averaged around 9.8 million reads.

V was trimmed by 6 bases and J by 2 bases, leaving 16 bases between them. The CDR3 consists of 15 residues. Germline lookup yields CDR1 SNHLY and CDR2 FYNNEI. General study findings and limits: Shared by patients and controls, nearly 30 CD8+ CDR3s were abundant in patients. Patients showed no significant difference from controls in CD8+ Simpson's diversity.

Genomic DNA provided the template from which TCR beta VDJ and CDR3 profiles were obtained. A single record per CDR3 protein comes from TCRdb applying MiXCR to the reads. The sample holds some 42,000 distinct CDR3 sequences, approximately 67% seen once. Notes on this clonotype: No antigen is known for it.

The rearrangement joins TRBV2 to TRBJ1-2; D unresolved. Sequenced sample: sorted CD4+, CD8+, or CD8+CD57+ T cells (not recorded which) from PBMCs. The origin of this receptor is a human donor in good health, serving as a control. The CDR3 sequence: CASSFDGPSNYGYTF. The CDR3 coding sequence is TGTGCCAGCAGCTTTGACGGGCCATCGAACTATGGCTACACCTTC.